A selection of T cell receptor beta chains follows, all from one sample in a study of Ad26.COV2.S vaccination and SARS-CoV-2 variants. Sequenced by immunoSEQ multiplex PCR; TCRdb stores in-frame clones only, minus some. The sample contains around 300,000 clones, around 88% of which appear only once. This material consisted of peripheral blood, taken in a trial of Ad26.COV2.S vaccine versus placebo. These receptors were collected from a person between 18 and 60 years old who received the Ad26.COV2.S COVID-19 vaccine or a placebo. CDR3s include the opening cysteine and the closing phenylalanine or tryptophan. D genes are given only for firm matches. Some rows mark clone size as missing; the rest say once, few, many or name a class of expanded clone.

j_call	v_call	d_call	clone_size	cdr3_nt	cdr3_aa
TRBJ1-5	TRBV6-2/TRBV6-3	.	.	TGTGCCAGCAGTTACTCGGGGACAACCTATCAGCCCCAGCATTTT	CASSYSGTTYQPQHF
TRBJ1-2	TRBV5-4	TRBD1	.	TGTGCCAGCAGCTCCCGACAGGGGGCAAACTATGGCTACACCTTC	CASSSRQGANYGYTF
TRBJ1-1	TRBV9	.	.	TGTGCCAGCAGCGTAGGTCCGGAGAACACTGAAGCTTTCTTT	CASSVGPENTEAFF
TRBJ1-1	TRBV7-2	.	.	TGTGCCAGCAGCTTATTCGGGACTTCCACTACTGAAGCTTTCTTT	CASSLFGTSTTEAFF
TRBJ2-3	TRBV19	TRBD2	.	TGTGCCAGTAGTATAGGAGCTAGCGGACGCACAGATACGCAGTATTTT	CASSIGASGRTDTQYF
TRBJ2-2	TRBV24-1	.	.	TGTGCCACCTCGGGTGTAGGTGGTTTCACCGGGGAGCTGTTTTTT	CATSGVGGFTGELFF
TRBJ2-1	TRBV6-5	.	.	TGTGCCAGCAAGCTTAGCTCCTACAATGAGCAGTTCTTC	CASKLSSYNEQFF
TRBJ2-5	TRBV28	.	.	TGTGCCAGCCAGACCGCAAAGGAGACCCAGTACTTC	CASQTAKETQYF
TRBJ1-2	TRBV9	.	.	TGTGCCAGCAGCGCCCAGGGGCTTTATGGCTACACCTTC	CASSAQGLYGYTF
TRBJ2-4	TRBV5-1	.	.	TGCGCCAGCAGCGCGAACTTCGGGACTCGTCGGGGTTTTGAGGACATTCAGTACTTC	CASSANFGTRRGFEDIQYF
TRBJ1-2	TRBV2	.	.	TGTGCCAGCAGGCGGGAAGCCAACTATGGCTACACCTTC	CASRREANYGYTF
TRBJ2-3	TRBV4-1	.	once	TGCGCCAGCAGCCAGGACTCGGGGAGGGATACGCAGTATTTT	CASSQDSGRDTQYF
TRBJ1-1	TRBV6-5	TRBD1	.	TGTGCCAGCAGTTACGGGCAGGGGGCGCGAGCTTTCTTT	CASSYGQGARAFF
TRBJ1-1	TRBV28	.	.	TGTGCCAGCAGTTTAGGGTATAAGGGGGACACTGAAGCTTTCTTT	CASSLGYKGDTEAFF
TRBJ2-5	TRBV30	TRBD2	.	TGTGCCTGGAGTGCCGGACTAGCGGAAGGGGGGACCCAGTACTTC	CAWSAGLAEGGTQYF
TRBJ1-5	TRBV28	.	once	TGTGCCAGCAGGTACACTTATAGCAATCAGCCCCAGCATTTT	CASRYTYSNQPQHF
TRBJ1-2	TRBV25-1	.	.	TGTGCCAGCAGTGAATTGAGGGGAGGCTACACCTTC	CASSELRGGYTF
TRBJ2-2	TRBV24-1	.	.	TGTGCCACCAGTGAGGGGACTCAGTTGTTTTTT	CATSEGTQLFF
TRBJ1-6	TRBV9	TRBD1	.	TGTGCCAGCAGCGTAGAAGCACAGGGGTATTCACCCCTCCACTTT	CASSVEAQGYSPLHF
TRBJ2-1	TRBV2	.	.	TGTGCCAGAAGAAGTACACAATACAATGAGCAGTTCTTC	CARRSTQYNEQFF
TRBJ1-1	TRBV3-1/TRBV3-2	TRBD1	.	TGTGCCAGCAGCCCACAGGGGGGGAGTCCTCTAAACACTGAAGCTTTCTTT	CASSPQGGSPLNTEAFF
TRBJ2-7	TRBV2	TRBD1	.	TGTGCCAGCAAAGGGGGCCGGACAACCTACGAGCAGTACTTC	CASKGGRTTYEQYF
TRBJ2-7	TRBV2	.	.	TGTGCCAGCAGGACGTCAGGACGGCGAGGCGAGCAGTACTTC	CASRTSGRRGEQYF
TRBJ2-1	TRBV7-6	.	.	TGTGCCAGCAGCTTAAATTCTCCCAACAATGAGCAGTTCTTC	CASSLNSPNNEQFF
TRBJ1-1	TRBV4-3	TRBD1	.	TGCGCCAGCAGCCTTAGGACAGGCGGGAACACTGAAGCTTTCTTT	CASSLRTGGNTEAFF
TRBJ2-1	TRBV2	.	.	TGTGCCAGCAGCCGGGAGCGGAGGTTGGATGAGCAGTTCTTC	CASSRERRLDEQFF
TRBJ1-6	TRBV7-9	.	.	TGTGCCAGCAGCTTAGCGGGGGCTGGGTCACCCCTCCACTTT	CASSLAGAGSPLHF
TRBJ1-3	TRBV13	.	.	TGTGCCAGCAGCTTAGTTAGGGGAAATTCAGCCATATATTTT	CASSLVRGNSAIYF
TRBJ2-2	TRBV24-1	.	.	TGTGCCACCCAGGACCGCTCGAAAGGGGAGCTGTTTTTT	CATQDRSKGELFF
TRBJ2-7	TRBV12-3/TRBV12-4	TRBD2	.	TGTGCCAGCACGGAGCGGGGGGCTTACGAGCAGTACTTC	CASTERGAYEQYF
TRBJ1-5	TRBV4-3	.	few	TGCGCCAGCAGCCAAGATCCGGGGACCGGGCAGCCCCAGCATTTT	CASSQDPGTGQPQHF
TRBJ2-5	TRBV18	.	once	TGTGCCAGCTCTCCAGGGGTCTCGGAGACCCAGTACTTC	CASSPGVSETQYF
TRBJ1-1	TRBV2	TRBD1	.	TGTGCCAGCAGACCGGACAGGGCTGAAGCTTTCTTT	CASRPDRAEAFF
TRBJ1-2	TRBV29-1	.	.	TGCAGCGTATACGACGGAAATGGCTACACCTTC	CSVYDGNGYTF
TRBJ1-2	TRBV6-5	.	few	TGTGCCAGCAGTTACGGGGGGCCGAACTATGGCTACACCTTC	CASSYGGPNYGYTF
TRBJ2-1	TRBV28	.	.	TGTGCCAGCAGTTCGGTGGCGGGATACCACAATGAGCAGTTCTTC	CASSSVAGYHNEQFF
TRBJ1-2	TRBV2	.	.	TGTGCCAGCGCGATCCTTATAGGCTATGGCTACACCTTC	CASAILIGYGYTF
TRBJ2-1	TRBV4-1	.	.	TGCGCCAGCAGCCTGATAGGGGGAGTTGAGCAGTTCTTC	CASSLIGGVEQFF
TRBJ2-7	TRBV6-6	TRBD2	.	TGTGCCAGCAGCCGAGGGACTAGCGGGGACCTCGAGCAGTACTTC	CASSRGTSGDLEQYF
TRBJ1-2	TRBV5-4	.	.	TGTGCCAGCAGCTTTTCCGGGGCTAACTATGGCTACACCTTC	CASSFSGANYGYTF
TRBJ1-4	TRBV5-6	.	.	TGTGCCAGCAGCGCAGCAGGGTTTGGTCTGTATGAAAAACTGTTTTTT	CASSAAGFGLYEKLFF
TRBJ1-2	TRBV6-5	.	.	TGTGCCAGCAGCGGCGGGGCAGGGAACTATGGCTACACCTTC	CASSGGAGNYGYTF
TRBJ2-6	TRBV18	TRBD2	.	TGTGCCAGCTCACCACGGCTAGCGGACCTCTCTGGGGCCAACGTCCTGACTTTC	CASSPRLADLSGANVLTF
TRBJ2-2	TRBV7-8	.	.	TGTGCCAGCAGCTTAAATACCCCCCCCGGGGAGCTGTTTTTT	CASSLNTPPGELFF
TRBJ1-3	TRBV7-2	TRBD1	.	TGTGCCAGCAGCTTCACCGGGACAGGGGGAAACACCATATATTTT	CASSFTGTGGNTIYF
TRBJ2-2	TRBV6-5	TRBD2	.	TGTGCCAGCAGTTACCAACGGGGGGGAACCGGGGAGCTGTTTTTT	CASSYQRGGTGELFF
TRBJ2-5	TRBV10-1	.	.	TGCGCCAGCAGTGAGGTTGGGGGGCCCGTCCAAGAGACCCAGTACTTC	CASSEVGGPVQETQYF
TRBJ2-2	TRBV4-2	.	.	TGTGCCAGCAGCCAAGATTGGACTAACACCGGGGAGCTGTTTTTT	CASSQDWTNTGELFF
TRBJ2-2	TRBV10-3	.	.	TGTGCCATCAGTGGTCCCTTGGTTCCGGGGGGCGGGAACACCGGGGAGCTGTTTTTT	CAISGPLVPGGGNTGELFF
TRBJ1-1	TRBV5-1	TRBD1	.	TGCGCCAGCAGAGATCGACAGGGGGAGGGCACTGAAGCTTTCTTT	CASRDRQGEGTEAFF
TRBJ2-2	TRBV4-3	.	.	TGCGCCAGCAGCCGAATCCACGAAGCGAACACCGGGGAGCTGTTTTTT	CASSRIHEANTGELFF
TRBJ2-5	TRBV7-2	TRBD1	.	TGTGCCAGCAGCGGACAGGGGACCTGGCAAGAGACCCAGTACTTC	CASSGQGTWQETQYF
TRBJ2-3	TRBV19	TRBD1	.	TGTGCCAGTAGTTCTCACCGGGACAGAGACACAGATACGCAGTATTTT	CASSSHRDRDTDTQYF
TRBJ1-4	TRBV9	.	.	TGTGCCAGCAGCGTAGCAGGGGTGGTTACTAATGAAAAACTGTTTTTT	CASSVAGVVTNEKLFF
TRBJ2-4	TRBV12-3/TRBV12-4	.	few	TGTGCCAGCAAGGAGGTGACCAAAAACATTCAGTACTTC	CASKEVTKNIQYF